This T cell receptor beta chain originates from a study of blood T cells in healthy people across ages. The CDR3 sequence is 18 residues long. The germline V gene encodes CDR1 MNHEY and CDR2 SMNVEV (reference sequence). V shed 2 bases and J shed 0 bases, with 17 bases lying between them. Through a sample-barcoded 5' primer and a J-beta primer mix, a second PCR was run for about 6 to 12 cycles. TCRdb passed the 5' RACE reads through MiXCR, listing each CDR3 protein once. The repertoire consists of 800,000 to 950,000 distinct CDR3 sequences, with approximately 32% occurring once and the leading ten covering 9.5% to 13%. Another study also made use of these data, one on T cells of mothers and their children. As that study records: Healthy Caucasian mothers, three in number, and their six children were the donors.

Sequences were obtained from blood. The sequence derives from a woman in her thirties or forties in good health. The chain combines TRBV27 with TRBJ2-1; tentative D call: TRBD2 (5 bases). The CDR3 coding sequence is TGTGCCAGCAGTTTAGTAGGAGGTGGGTCCCCCTCCTACAATGAGCAGTTCTTC. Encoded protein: CASSLVGGGSPSYNEQFF.